Following are 14 T cell receptor beta chains from one sample sequenced in a study of cytomegalovirus exposure and HLA in healthy donors. The PCR contained 60 Vbeta and 13 Jbeta primers. Data came from immunoSEQ multiplex PCR; TCRdb stores just in-frame clones and leaves some out. The profile shows about 200,000 clones, approximately 12% of them singletons. Sequencing used PBMCs. These receptors were obtained from a man aged 45-65 years in good health and CMV-seropositive.

The chain recombines TRBV7-9 with TRBJ1-2; no definite D call. The CDR3 is made up of 16 amino acids. The germline V gene encodes CDR1 SEHNR and CDR2 FQNEAQ (reference sequence). V lost 1 base, J lost 1 base, and 13 bases lay in between. The CDR3 spells CASSLGGGGLNYGYTF. CDR3 bases: TGTGCCAGCAGCTTAGGTGGCGGCGGTCTTAACTATGGCTACACCTTC. The variable domain in full, completed from reference TRBV7-9 and TRBJ1-2, reads DTGVSQNPRHKITKRGQNVTFRCDPISEHNRLYWYRQTLGQGPEFLTYFQNEAQLEKSRLLSDRFSAERPKGSFSTLEIQRTEQGDSAMYLCASSLGGGGLNYGYTFGSGTRLTVV.

This clone has only a few counts. Other DNA sequences of this sample code for an identical CDR3. The V call is TRBV2, the J call TRBJ2-7; no clear D gene. V was clipped by 7 bases and J by 4 bases, with 11 bases between them. CDR3 length: 12 amino acids. Germline CDR1 and CDR2: SNHLY and FYNNEI. In nucleotides, the CDR3 is TGTGCCAGCACACGGTCGGGTTACGAGCAGTACGTC. Translated: CASTRSGYEQYV.

CDR3 DNA: TGCGCCAGCAGCTTTGAGGGGGCGAGGGGAAACACCATATATTTT. This encodes CASSFEGARGNTIYF. This chain links TRBV5-1 with TRBJ1-3; 7 bases align to TRBD1. The ends lost 2 bases at V and 4 bases at J; junction bases unmatched: 6. CDR1 and CDR2 (germline): SGHRS, YFSETQ. The CDR3 is made up of 15 amino acids.

This clone was seen only a few times. This sequence joins TRBV7-2 and TRBJ2-7; D remains ambiguous. With 10 bases removed from V and 0 bases from J, the gap between germline ends came to 16 bases. The length of the CDR3 is 14 residues. Germline assignment: CDR1 SGHTA and CDR2 FQGNSA. The CDR3 region is CATSRSTSSYEQYF. In nucleotides, the CDR3 is TGTGCCACGAGCCGTTCCACGAGCTCCTACGAGCAGTACTTC. The full variable domain, with the rest looked up from reference TRBV7-2 and TRBJ2-7, is GAGVSQSPSNKVTEKGKDVELRCDPISGHTALYWYRQSLGQGLEFLIYFQGNSAPDKSGLPSDRFSAERTGGSVSTLTIQRTQQEDSAVYLCATSRSTSSYEQYFGPGTRLTVT.

The chain recombines TRBV10-3 with TRBJ1-6; TRBD1 might be the D (6 bases). In germline, CDR1 is ENHRY, CDR2 SYGVKD. Trimming took off 0 bases at V and 6 bases at J, with 6 bases between the two ends. This CDR3 is built from 14 residues. CDR3 protein: CAISESTGNSPLHF. In DNA, the CDR3 is TGTGCCATCAGTGAGTCGACAGGTAATTCACCCCTCCACTTT.

This clone was counted only a few times. V usage is TRBV29-1 and J usage is TRBJ2-1, with D unclear. The CDR3 extends over 12 amino acids. Germline CDR1 SQVTM, CDR2 ANQGSEA. V dropped 4 bases and J dropped 4 bases, with 8 bases sitting between them. CDR3 protein: CSVGVRYNEQFF. The CDR3 DNA is TGCAGCGTTGGAGTACGGTACAATGAGCAGTTCTTC.

This clone was counted a few times. The gene calls are TRBV6-5 and TRBJ2-3; the D gene is possibly TRBD1 (5 bases). V gave up 5 bases and J gave up 3 bases, with 9 bases separating them. CDR1 MNHEY and CDR2 SVGAGI come from the germline V gene. The CDR3 is made up of 13 amino acids. The CDR3 DNA reads TGTGCCAGCAGTAAGACAGCTACAGATACGCAGTATTTT. It translates to CASSKTATDTQYF.

The chain is built from TRBV7-2 and TRBJ1-6, with 9 bases identical to TRBD1. Germline-derived CDR1 and CDR2 are SGHTA and FQGNSA. The ends lost 0 bases at V and 7 bases at J; junction bases unmatched: 7. CDR3 length: 17 residues. The CDR3 protein is CASSLATRTGENSPLHF. The CDR3 nucleotides read TGTGCCAGCAGCTTAGCCACAAGGACAGGGGAGAATTCACCCCTCCACTTT.

This clone was seen more than once but under ten times. The chain employs TRBV5-6 and TRBJ2-1; D might be TRBD1 (6 bases). The CDR3 loop spans 16 amino acids. Germline V gene data show CDR1 as SGHDT and CDR2 as YYEEEE. V was trimmed by 5 bases and J by 0 bases, leaving 15 bases between them. CDR3 bases: TGTGCCAGCAGTTTTAACACAGGGAGCTCCTACAATGAGCAGTTCTTC. Its protein product is CASSFNTGSSYNEQFF.

As to this clone: A far larger clone is a single base away, which makes a read error likely. The sample contains more than one DNA sequence encoding this CDR3. The chain has TRBV19 and TRBJ1-1; D not certain. This CDR3 is 12 amino acids long. V was cut by 8 bases and J by 5 bases, with 12 bases left in between. Germline values: CDR1 LNHDA, CDR2 SQIVND (reference sequence). The CDR3 DNA reads TGTGCCAGTGGATTAGAGGGAACTGAAGCTTTCTTT. It encodes CASGLEGTEAFF. Using reference TRBV19 and TRBJ1-1 for the parts outside the CDR3, the full variable domain is DGGITQSPKYLFRKEGQNVTLSCEQNLNHDAMYWYRQDPGQGLRLIYYSQIVNDFQKGDIAEGYSVSREKKESFPLTVTSAQKNPTAFYLCASGLEGTEAFFGQGTRLTVV.

This clone was observed a handful of times. An end of the junction differs from the germline gene, which may be a read error. The J gene is TRBJ2-5, the V gene TRBV7-7; a possible D gene is TRBD2 (6 bases). This CDR3 is built from 13 residues. Germline values: CDR1 SSHAT, CDR2 FNYEAQ (reference sequence). The CDR3 loop is CASSRELLETQYF. The CDR3, as DNA: TGTGCTAGCAGCCGGGAGCTCTTGGAGACCCAGTACTTC.

This clone was seen only a few times. The chain carries TRBV11-3 and TRBJ2-5; maybe TRBD1 (7 bases). CDR1 SGHNT and CDR2 YENEEA come from the germline V gene. The CDR3 covers 16 residues. The V end was cut by 4 bases, the J end by 7 bases, with 22 bases between. CDR3 sequence: CASSSRTGPGSGTQYF. The CDR3 DNA follows: TGTGCCAGCAGCTCACGGACAGGCCCGGGTAGCGGGACCCAGTACTTC.

V usage is TRBV6-6 and J usage is TRBJ1-1; possible D gene TRBD1, 5 bases. CDR3 size: 11 residues. V was pared by 7 bases and J by 7 bases, with 10 bases between. Looked up from germline, CDR1 is MNHNY and CDR2 is SVGAGI (reference sequence). CDR3 loop: CASTWGGEAFF. The CDR3 DNA sequence: TGTGCCAGCACCTGGGGGGGTGAAGCTTTCTTT.

This clone was recorded a few times. The chain has TRBV29-1 and TRBJ2-7; D is perhaps TRBD1 (6 bases). Germline assignment: CDR1 SQVTM and CDR2 ANQGSEA. The V end lost 5 bases, the J end lost 2 bases, and 10 bases lay between the germline ends. The CDR3 spans 12 residues. Written as DNA, the CDR3 is TGCAGCGTTTCGACAGGCCCCTACGAGCAGTACGTC. Amino acids: CSVSTGPYEQYV.